These 15 T cell receptor beta chains were all obtained from the same sample, sequenced in a study of OX40 agonist ivuxolimab in advanced cancers. The repertoire was sequenced with immunoSEQ multiplex PCR; TCRdb's copy has only in-frame clones and lacks some. The sample carries about 66,000 clones, roughly 81% recorded once. The sequenced sample was CD4+ or CD8+ T cells sorted from blood, obtained in a trial of the OX40 agonist ivuxolimab. The source is an adult with an advanced solid tumor such as melanoma, head and neck, liver or kidney cancer.

V and J are TRBV6-4 and TRBJ1-2, with D tentatively TRBD1 (5 bases). Germline V gene lookup returns CDR1 MRHNA and CDR2 SNTAGT. The CDR3 runs 14 residues. The V gene lost 0 bases and the J gene lost 6 bases, with 11 bases spanning the gap. CDR3 nucleotides: TGTGCCAGCAGTGACTCGGAGGGGTCCCATGGCTACACCTTC. Protein: CASSDSEGSHGYTF.

The sample holds one count of this clone. The same CDR3 can be traced to other DNA sequences in this sample. J is TRBJ2-7 and V is TRBV15; TRBD2 agrees at 11 bases. J lost 3 bases, V lost 1 base, and 5 bases had no gene match. Germline V gene data show CDR1 as LNHNV and CDR2 as YYDKDF (reference sequence). The CDR3 consists of 16 residues. The CDR3, as DNA: TGTGCCACCAGCAGAGCCGGGACTAGCGGAAACTACGAGCAGTACTTC. This gives the protein CATSRAGTSGNYEQYF. The full variable domain, rest sourced from reference TRBV15 and TRBJ2-7, is DAMVIQNPRYQVTQFGKPVTLSCSQTLNHNVMYWYQQKSSQAPKLLFHYYDKDFNNEADTPDNFQSRRPNTSFCFLDIRSPGLGDTAMYLCATSRAGTSGNYEQYFGPGTRLTVT.

V is TRBV30 and J is TRBJ1-3; D might be TRBD1 (6 bases). Trimming took 3 bases from V and 1 from J, leaving 10 bases between them. Germline V lookup: CDR1 GTSNPN, CDR2 SVGIG (reference sequence). The CDR3 has 14 amino acids. This chain's CDR3 is CAWSPQGSGNTIYF. The CDR3 nucleotides read TGTGCCTGGAGCCCACAGGGTTCTGGAAACACCATATATTTT.

The chain has TRBV27 and TRBJ2-2; TRBD2 matches 12 bases. CDR3 length equals 17 residues. CDR1 is MNHEY, CDR2 SMNVEV, per germline (reference sequence). J gave up 2 bases and V 6 bases, and 7 bases lay outside the gene matches. The CDR3 nucleotides read TGTGCCAGCAGCCCTACTAGCGGGGGGATAAACACCGGGGAGCTGTTTTTT. It specifies CASSPTSGGINTGELFF.

This chain links TRBV9 with TRBJ2-1; 10 bases fit TRBD2. The J segment lost 4 bases and the V segment lost 4 bases, leaving 8 bases of the junction unmatched. The CDR3 is 16 amino acids. CDR1 is SGDLS and CDR2 is YYNGEE in the germline V gene. The CDR3 DNA follows: TGTGCCAGCAGCCCTTGGACTAGCGGAGAGTACAATGAGCAGTTCTTC. This translates into CASSPWTSGEYNEQFF.

The rearrangement joins TRBV6-6 to TRBJ2-3; possible D gene TRBD2, 7 bases. The V end was cut by 10 bases, the J end by 1 base, with 12 bases between. Germline CDR1 is MNHNY and CDR2 is SVGAGI (reference sequence). This CDR3 contains 13 residues. CDR3 nucleotide sequence: TGTGCCACTAGGGGGGGCGGCACAGATACGCAGTATTTT. Amino acids: CATRGGGTDTQYF.

The chain has TRBV10-3 and TRBJ1-2; 9 nucleotides align to TRBD1. The CDR3 covers 15 residues. Germline CDR1 is ENHRY and CDR2 is SYGVKD. V lost 2 bases, J lost 4 bases, and 5 bases stayed unmatched. CDR3 sequence reads: CAISEGQGSSYGYTF. CDR3 bases: TGTGCCATCAGTGAGGGACAGGGGAGTTCCTATGGCTACACCTTC.

This clone was observed once. This chain joins TRBV9 and TRBJ1-1; D might be TRBD1 (5 bases). The CDR3 is 16 residues long. Germline values: CDR1 SGDLS, CDR2 YYNGEE. The ends were cut back, 3 bases at V and 0 bases at J, with 15 bases in the middle. CDR3 bases: TGTGCCAGCAGCGCGGGACTCCCAGGCATGAACACTGAAGCTTTCTTT. It is translated as CASSAGLPGMNTEAFF.

This clone was seen a single time. The gene calls are TRBV18 and TRBJ1-1; D uncertain. Germline V gene data show CDR1 as KGHSH and CDR2 as LQKENI. The CDR3 sequence is 14 residues long. Trimming pared 3 bases from V and 1 base from J, leaving 9 bases between. Here the CDR3 DNA reads TGTGCCAGCTCACCCCGGACGGGGAACACTGAAGCTTTCTTT. The encoded protein is CASSPRTGNTEAFF. Using reference TRBV18 and TRBJ1-1 for the parts outside the CDR3, the full variable domain is NAGVMQNPRHLVRRRGQEARLRCSPMKGHSHVYWYRQLPEEGLKFMVYLQKENIIDESGMPKERFSAEFPKEGPSILRIQQVVRGDSAAYFCASSPRTGNTEAFFGQGTRLTVV.

CDR3 sequence (DNA): TGCGCCAGCAGCTTGGGACAGGTAGACGGTACAGATACGCAGTATTTT. Its protein is CASSLGQVDGTDTQYF. The J gene is TRBJ2-3, the V gene TRBV5-1; D perhaps matches TRBD1 (6 bases). Trimming removed 0 bases from V and 3 bases from J, with 14 bases in between. CDR3 size: 16 residues. CDR1 is SGHRS and CDR2 is YFSETQ in the germline V gene.

The rearrangement joins TRBV12-5 to TRBJ1-1, with 11 bases identical to TRBD1. CDR3 length: 15 amino acids. V was pared by 5 bases and J by 6 bases, with 8 bases of the junction left unmatched. Germline V lookup: CDR1 LGHNT, CDR2 FRNRAP. CDR3 bases: TGTGCTAGTGGTGCCACGGACAGGGGGCTTCCTGAAGCTTTCTTT. The encoded protein is CASGATDRGLPEAFF.

This clone was counted between two and nine times. The chain couples TRBV30 to TRBJ2-7; D possibly corresponds to TRBD2 (5 bases). Germline values: CDR1 GTSNPN, CDR2 SVGIG (reference sequence). CDR3 length: 14 residues. With 4 bases removed from V and 1 base from J, the gap between germline ends came to 14 bases. The CDR3 spells CAWKAGSESYEQYF. For the CDR3, the DNA is TGTGCCTGGAAGGCGGGTTCGGAGTCCTACGAGCAGTACTTC.

The J gene is TRBJ2-5, the V gene TRBV19; D is unclear. The end of the DNA aligns better with TRBJ2-7, so the J call may be wrong. Looked up from germline, CDR1 is LNHDA and CDR2 is SQIVND (reference sequence). This CDR3 has 13 amino acids. CDR3 protein: CARGIGSPYEQYF. Written as DNA, the CDR3 is TGTGCCCGTGGCATCGGCAGCCCATACGAGCAGTACTTC.

The V and J genes are TRBV18 and TRBJ2-7, with D tentatively TRBD1 (5 bases). There are 14 residues in the CDR3. V lost 1 base to trimming and J lost 6 bases, with 13 bases between them. The germline V gene encodes CDR1 KGHSH and CDR2 LQKENI. The CDR3 coding sequence is TGTGCCAGCTCACCACAAGGGGCTAGGGGCGAGCAGTACTTC. This sequence encodes CASSPQGARGEQYF.

The rearrangement links TRBV7-3 to TRBJ1-5; D is unclear. Trimming cost V 2 bases and J 6 bases, with 8 bases left between them. Germline CDR1 and CDR2: SGHTA and FQGTGA. CDR3 size: 13 residues. Written as DNA, the CDR3 is TGTGCCAGCAGCTTAGGCTCGTCTCAGCCCCAGCATTTT. Protein sequence: CASSLGSSQPQHF.